This TCR beta chain was found in a study of OX40 agonist ivuxolimab in advanced cancers. The data were produced by immunoSEQ multiplex PCR, yet TCRdb's version contains in-frame clones alone and is incomplete. Among fewer than 120,000 clones listed, roughly nine tenths were seen once. This clone was counted between two and nine times. The V gene's germline CDR1 is GTSNPN and CDR2 SVGIG (reference sequence). V was shortened by 5 bases and J by 3 bases, with 5 bases between the two germline ends. This CDR3 contains 11 residues. This sequence originates from an adult with an advanced solid tumor such as melanoma, head and neck, liver or kidney cancer. This specimen consisted of CD4+ or CD8+ T cells sorted from blood, obtained in a trial of the OX40 agonist ivuxolimab. The rearrangement links TRBV30 to TRBJ1-3; D is uncertain. The CDR3 loop is CAWAGGNTIYF. The CDR3 nucleotides are TGTGCCTGGGCTGGTGGAAACACCATATATTTT.